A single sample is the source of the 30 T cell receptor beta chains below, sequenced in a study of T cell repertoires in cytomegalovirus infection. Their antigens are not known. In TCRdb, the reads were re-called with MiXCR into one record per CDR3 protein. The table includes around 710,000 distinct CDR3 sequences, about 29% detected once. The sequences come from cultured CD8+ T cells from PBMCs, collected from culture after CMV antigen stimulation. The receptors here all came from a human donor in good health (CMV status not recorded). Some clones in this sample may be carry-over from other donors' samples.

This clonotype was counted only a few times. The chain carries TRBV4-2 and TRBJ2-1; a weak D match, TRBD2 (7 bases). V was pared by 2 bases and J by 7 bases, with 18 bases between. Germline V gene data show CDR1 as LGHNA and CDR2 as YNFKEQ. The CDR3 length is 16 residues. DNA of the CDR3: TGTGCCAGCAGCCAAAGGGCCAGGGGAGGGGAAAATGAGCAGTTCTTC. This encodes CASSQRARGGENEQFF.

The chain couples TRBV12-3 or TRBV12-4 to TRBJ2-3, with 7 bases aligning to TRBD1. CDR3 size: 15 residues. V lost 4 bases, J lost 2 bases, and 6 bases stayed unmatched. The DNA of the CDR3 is TGTGCCAGCAGTTACACAGGGGCTTACACAGATACGCAGTATTTT. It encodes CASSYTGAYTDTQYF.

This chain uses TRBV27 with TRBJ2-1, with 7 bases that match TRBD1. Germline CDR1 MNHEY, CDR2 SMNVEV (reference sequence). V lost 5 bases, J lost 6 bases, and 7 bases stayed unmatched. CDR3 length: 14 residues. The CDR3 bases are TGTGCCAGCAGTCGGACAGGAGGTCCCAATGAGCAGTTCTTC. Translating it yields CASSRTGGPNEQFF.

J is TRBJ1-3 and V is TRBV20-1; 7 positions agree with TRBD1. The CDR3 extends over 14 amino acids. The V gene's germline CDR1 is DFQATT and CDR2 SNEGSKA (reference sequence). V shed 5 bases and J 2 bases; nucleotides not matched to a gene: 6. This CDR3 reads CSAPGQRTGNTIYF. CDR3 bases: TGCAGTGCTCCGGGACAGAGGACTGGAAACACCATATATTTT.

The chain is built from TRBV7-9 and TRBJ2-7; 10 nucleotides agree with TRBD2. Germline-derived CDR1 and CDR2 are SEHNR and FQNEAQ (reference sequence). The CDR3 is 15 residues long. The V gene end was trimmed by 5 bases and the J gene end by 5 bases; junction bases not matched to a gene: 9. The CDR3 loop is CASSPKRGGLDEQYF. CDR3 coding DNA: TGTGCCAGCAGCCCCAAGCGGGGGGGCCTTGACGAGCAGTACTTC.

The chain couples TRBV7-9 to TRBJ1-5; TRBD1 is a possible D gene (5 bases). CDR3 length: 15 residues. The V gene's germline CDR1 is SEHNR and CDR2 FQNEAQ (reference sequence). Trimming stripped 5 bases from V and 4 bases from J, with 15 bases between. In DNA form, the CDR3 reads TGTGCCAGCAGCCCCCCCGGGGCGCGGAATCAGCCCCAGCATTTT. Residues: CASSPPGARNQPQHF.

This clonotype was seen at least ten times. CDR3: CASSPPGRGSYEQYF. DNA for the CDR3: TGTGCCAGCAGCCCCCCCGGGAGGGGCTCTTACGAGCAGTACTTC. The chain has TRBV7-2 and TRBJ2-7; TRBD2 matches at 8 bases. The CDR3 has 15 residues. Looked up from germline, CDR1 is SGHTA and CDR2 is FQGNSA. V shed 5 bases and J 4 bases; nucleotides not matched to a gene: 10.

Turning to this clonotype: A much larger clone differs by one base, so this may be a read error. CDR3 sequence (DNA): TGTGACAGCAGCTCAACAGCTAGCAATCAGCCCCAGCATTTT. This gives the protein CDSSSTASNQPQHF. The genes are TRBV12-3 or TRBV12-4 and TRBJ1-5; no reliable D call. The CDR3 is 14 amino acids.

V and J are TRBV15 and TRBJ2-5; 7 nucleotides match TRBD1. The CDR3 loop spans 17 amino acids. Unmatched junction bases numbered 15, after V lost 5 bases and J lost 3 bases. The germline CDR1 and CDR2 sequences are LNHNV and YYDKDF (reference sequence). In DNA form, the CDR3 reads TGTGCCACCAGCTCTGGACAGGCCCCGACCCAAAAAGAGACCCAGTACTTC. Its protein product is CATSSGQAPTQKETQYF.

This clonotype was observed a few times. The CDR3 is CASSPPNYNSPLHF. CDR3 DNA sequence: TGTGCCAGCAGTCCGCCGAACTATAATTCACCCCTCCACTTT. V gene TRBV28 combines with J gene TRBJ1-6; D not resolved. The CDR3 totals 14 residues. Deletions cut 5 bases from V and 3 bases from J, with 8 bases between. The germline CDR1 and CDR2 sequences are MDHEN and SYDVKM. Variable domain in full (rest from reference TRBV28 and TRBJ1-6): DVKVTQSSRYLVKRTGEKVFLECVQDMDHENMFWYRQDPGLGLRLIYFSYDVKMKEKGDIPEGYSVSREKKERFSLILESASTNQTSMYLCASSPPNYNSPLHFGNGTRLTVT.

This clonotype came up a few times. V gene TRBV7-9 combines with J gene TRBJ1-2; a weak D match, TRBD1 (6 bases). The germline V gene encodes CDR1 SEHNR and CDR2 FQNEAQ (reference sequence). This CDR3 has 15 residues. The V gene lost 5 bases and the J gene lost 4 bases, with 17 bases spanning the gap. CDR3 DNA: TGTGCCAGCAGCAACCCCACAGGGACCGCCTATGGCTACACCTTC. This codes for CASSNPTGTAYGYTF.

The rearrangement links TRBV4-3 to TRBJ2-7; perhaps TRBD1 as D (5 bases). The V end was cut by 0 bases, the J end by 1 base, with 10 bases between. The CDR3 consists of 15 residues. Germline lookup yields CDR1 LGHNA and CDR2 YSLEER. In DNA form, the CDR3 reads TGCGCCAGCAGCCAAGAAGTGGCAGGGTCCTACGAGCAGTACGTC. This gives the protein CASSQEVAGSYEQYV.

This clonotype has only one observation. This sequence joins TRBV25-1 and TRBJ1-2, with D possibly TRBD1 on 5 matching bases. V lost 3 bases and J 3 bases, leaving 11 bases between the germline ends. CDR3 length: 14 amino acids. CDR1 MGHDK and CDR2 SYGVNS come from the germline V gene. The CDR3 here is CASSDLDSYYGYTF. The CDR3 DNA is TGTGCCAGCAGTGATCTTGACAGCTACTATGGCTACACCTTC.

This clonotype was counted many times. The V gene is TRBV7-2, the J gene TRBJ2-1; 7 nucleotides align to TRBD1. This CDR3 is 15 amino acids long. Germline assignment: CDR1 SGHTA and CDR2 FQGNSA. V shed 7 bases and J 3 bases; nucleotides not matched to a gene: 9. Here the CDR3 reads CASIQWGQLYNEQFF. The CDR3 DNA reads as TGTGCCAGCATCCAGTGGGGACAGCTCTACAATGAGCAGTTCTTC.

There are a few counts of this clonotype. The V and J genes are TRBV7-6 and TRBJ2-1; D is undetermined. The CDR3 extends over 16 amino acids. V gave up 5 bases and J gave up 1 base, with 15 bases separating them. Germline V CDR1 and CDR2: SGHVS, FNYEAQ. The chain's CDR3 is CASSTLSGESYNEQFF. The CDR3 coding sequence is TGTGCCAGCAGCACCCTTTCGGGTGAGTCCTACAATGAGCAGTTCTTC.

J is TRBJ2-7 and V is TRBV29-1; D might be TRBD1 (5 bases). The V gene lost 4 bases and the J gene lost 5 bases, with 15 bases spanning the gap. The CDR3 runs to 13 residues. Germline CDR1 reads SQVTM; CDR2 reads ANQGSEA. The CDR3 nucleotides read TGCAGCGTTGCGGACACCAGGTTCCACGAGCAGTACTTC. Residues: CSVADTRFHEQYF.

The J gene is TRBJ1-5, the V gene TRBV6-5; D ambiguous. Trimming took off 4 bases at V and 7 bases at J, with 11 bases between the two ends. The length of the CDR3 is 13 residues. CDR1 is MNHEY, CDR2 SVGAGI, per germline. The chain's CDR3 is CASSSLGGQPQHF. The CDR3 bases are TGTGCCAGCAGTTCCCTCGGTGGGCAGCCCCAGCATTTT.

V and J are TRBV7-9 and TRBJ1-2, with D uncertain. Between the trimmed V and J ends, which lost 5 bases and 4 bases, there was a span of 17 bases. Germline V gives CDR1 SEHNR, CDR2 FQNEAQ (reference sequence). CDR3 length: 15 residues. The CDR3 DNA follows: TGTGCCAGCAGCCATGGTGCAGGTGGGAGCTATGGCTACACCTTC. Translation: CASSHGAGGSYGYTF.

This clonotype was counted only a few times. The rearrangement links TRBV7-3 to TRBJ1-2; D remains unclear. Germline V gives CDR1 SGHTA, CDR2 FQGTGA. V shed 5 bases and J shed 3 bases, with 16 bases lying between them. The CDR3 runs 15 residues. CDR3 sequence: CASSPAAGDYYGYTF. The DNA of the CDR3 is TGTGCCAGCAGCCCAGCGGCCGGGGATTACTATGGCTACACCTTC.

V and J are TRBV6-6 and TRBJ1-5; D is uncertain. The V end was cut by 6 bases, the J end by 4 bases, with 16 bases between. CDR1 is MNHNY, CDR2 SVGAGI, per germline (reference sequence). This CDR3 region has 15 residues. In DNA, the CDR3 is TGTGCCAGCAGGTCCGTTGGGTCGCTTAATCAGCCCCAGCATTTT. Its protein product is CASRSVGSLNQPQHF.

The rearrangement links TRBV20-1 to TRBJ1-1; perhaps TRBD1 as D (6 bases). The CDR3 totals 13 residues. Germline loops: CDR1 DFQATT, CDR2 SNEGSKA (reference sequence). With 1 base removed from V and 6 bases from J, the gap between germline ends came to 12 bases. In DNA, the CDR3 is TGCAGTGCTAGAGCGTCAGGGGCCGCTGAAGCTTTCTTT. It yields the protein CSARASGAAEAFF.

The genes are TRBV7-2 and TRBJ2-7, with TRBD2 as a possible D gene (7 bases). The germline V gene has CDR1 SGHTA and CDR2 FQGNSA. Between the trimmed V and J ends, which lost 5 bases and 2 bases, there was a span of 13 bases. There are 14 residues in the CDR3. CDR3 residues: CASSDGGGPYEQYF. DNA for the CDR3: TGTGCCAGCAGCGATGGGGGGGGGCCCTACGAGCAGTACTTC.

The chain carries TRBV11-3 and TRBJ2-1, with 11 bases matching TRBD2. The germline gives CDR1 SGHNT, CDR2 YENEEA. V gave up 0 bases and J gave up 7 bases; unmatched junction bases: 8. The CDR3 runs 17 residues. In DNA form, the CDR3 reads TGTGCCAGCAGCTTAGAACCCGCTAGCGGGGGGCCTAATGAGCAGTTCTTC. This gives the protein CASSLEPASGGPNEQFF.

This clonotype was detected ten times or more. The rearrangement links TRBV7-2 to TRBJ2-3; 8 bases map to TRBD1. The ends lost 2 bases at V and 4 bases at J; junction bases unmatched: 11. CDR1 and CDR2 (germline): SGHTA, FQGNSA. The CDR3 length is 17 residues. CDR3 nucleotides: TGTGCCAGCAGCTTAATGTCAGGGGGCGCCGTGGCAGATACGCAGTATTTT. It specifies CASSLMSGGAVADTQYF.

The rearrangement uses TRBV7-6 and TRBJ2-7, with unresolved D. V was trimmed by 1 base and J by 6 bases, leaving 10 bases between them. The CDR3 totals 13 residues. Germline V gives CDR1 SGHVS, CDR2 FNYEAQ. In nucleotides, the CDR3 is TGTGCCAGCAGCTTAGAAACTGGGTTCGAGCAGTACTTC. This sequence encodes CASSLETGFEQYF.

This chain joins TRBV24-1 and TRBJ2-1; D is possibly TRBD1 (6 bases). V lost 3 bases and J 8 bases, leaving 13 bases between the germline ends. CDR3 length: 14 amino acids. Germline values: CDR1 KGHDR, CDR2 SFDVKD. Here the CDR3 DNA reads TGTGCCACCAGTGATATGCCAGGGGACCATGAGCAGTTCTTC. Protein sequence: CATSDMPGDHEQFF.

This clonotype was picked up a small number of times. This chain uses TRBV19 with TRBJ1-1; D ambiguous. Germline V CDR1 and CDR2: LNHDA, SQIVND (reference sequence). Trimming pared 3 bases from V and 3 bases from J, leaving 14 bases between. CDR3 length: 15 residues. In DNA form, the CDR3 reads TGTGCCAGTAGTATCGGCTTGGTGACTTACACTGAAGCTTTCTTT. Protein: CASSIGLVTYTEAFF.

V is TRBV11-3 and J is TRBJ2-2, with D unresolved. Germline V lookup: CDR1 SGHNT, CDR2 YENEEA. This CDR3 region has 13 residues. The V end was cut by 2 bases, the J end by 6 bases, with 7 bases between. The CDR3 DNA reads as TGTGCCAGCAGCTTAAAGGCCGCCGGGGAGCTGTTTTTT. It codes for CASSLKAAGELFF.

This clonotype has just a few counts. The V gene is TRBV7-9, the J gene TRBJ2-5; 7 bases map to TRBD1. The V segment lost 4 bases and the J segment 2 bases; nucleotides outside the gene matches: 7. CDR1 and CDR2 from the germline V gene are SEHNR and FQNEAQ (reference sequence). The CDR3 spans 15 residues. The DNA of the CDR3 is TGTGCCAGCAGCTCTCCGGGACAGCTTCAAGAGACCCAGTACTTC. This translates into CASSSPGQLQETQYF.

The CDR3 sequence: CASSPPDAMETQYF. In nucleotides, the CDR3 is TGTGCCAGCAGCCCCCCGGATGCGATGGAGACCCAGTACTTC. The rearrangement links TRBV6-6 to TRBJ2-5; D is unclear. This CDR3 has 14 amino acids. Looked up from germline, CDR1 is MNHNY and CDR2 is SVGAGI (reference sequence). V gave up 6 bases and J gave up 5 bases, with 16 bases separating them.